Following are 3 T cell receptor beta chains from one sample sequenced in a study of long-term antiretroviral therapy in people with HIV. Version v3.0 of the immunoSEQ assay ran at survey level. Sequencing was performed with immunoSEQ multiplex PCR; in TCRdb, only in-frame clones are kept and a portion is missing. The profile shows some 20,000 clones, just under 80% of them singletons. This sample comprised unsorted PBMCs, obtained at the start of antiretroviral therapy, before treatment. The receptors were sampled from a middle-aged woman with HIV.

This chain links TRBV5-6 with TRBJ1-1, with D possibly TRBD1 on 5 matching bases. This CDR3 region has 14 residues. The germline V gene has CDR1 SGHDT and CDR2 YYEEEE. Trimming removed 5 bases at V and 1 base at J, with 12 bases between. CDR3: CASRSGRQNTEAFF. In DNA, the CDR3 is TGTGCCAGCAGATCGGGACGGCAGAACACTGAAGCTTTCTTT.

Here the CDR3 reads CASSFRQVDTEAFF. The CDR3 DNA sequence: TGCGCCAGCAGCTTCAGACAGGTTGACACTGAAGCTTTCTTT. The chain combines TRBV5-1 with TRBJ1-1, with D possibly matching TRBD1 (6 bases). The ends were cut back, 2 bases at V and 3 bases at J, with 11 bases in the middle. Germline values: CDR1 SGHRS, CDR2 YFSETQ. The CDR3 contains 14 residues.

About this clone itself: The junction shows a germline mismatch at one end, possibly a read error. The V and J genes are TRBV9 and TRBJ1-3; weak D call: TRBD1 (6 bases). This CDR3 has 17 amino acids. Germline assignment: CDR1 SGDLS and CDR2 YYNGEE. CDR3 sequence (DNA): TGTGCCAACAGCCCCAGTCGGGGGGGCTACTCTGGAAACACCATATATTTT. It yields the protein CANSPSRGGYSGNTIYF.